The 15 T cell receptor beta chains presented below share a single source sample, sequenced in a study of cytomegalovirus exposure and HLA in healthy donors. Researchers ran the PCR with 60 Vbeta and 13 Jbeta primers. Sequencing was performed with immunoSEQ multiplex PCR; in TCRdb, only in-frame clones are kept and a portion is missing. The repertoire holds 120,000 or so clones, with 50% to 75% as singletons. The sample comprised PBMCs. The receptors here all came from a middle-aged woman in good health and CMV-seropositive.

The gene calls are TRBV11-3 and TRBJ1-1; TRBD1 aligns across 8 bases. V lost 5 bases to trimming and J lost 8 bases; unmatched junction nucleotides: 10. From germline, CDR1 is SGHNT and CDR2 YENEEA. CDR3 length: 14 amino acids. CDR3 in DNA: TGTGCCAGCAGCAATAGTCCGGGACAGGTAGAAGCTTTCTTT. The encoded protein is CASSNSPGQVEAFF.

This chain connects TRBV5-1 to TRBJ2-1, with 7 bases identical to TRBD2. V shed 4 bases, J shed 8 bases, and the junction held 9 bases outside the gene matches. The length of the CDR3 is 14 residues. Looked up from germline, CDR1 is SGHRS and CDR2 is YFSETQ. Here the CDR3 reads CASSAGLLDYEQFF. The CDR3 DNA is TGCGCCAGCAGCGCGGGACTACTTGACTATGAGCAGTTCTTC.

On this clone itself: The sample holds other DNA sequences that translate to the same CDR3. The CDR3 spells CAISESGGNTEAFF. The CDR3, as DNA: TGTGCCATCAGTGAGTCGGGGGGGAACACTGAAGCTTTCTTT. This chain connects TRBV10-3 to TRBJ1-1; TRBD1 might be the D (5 bases). V gave up 0 bases and J gave up 1 base, with 6 bases separating them. This CDR3 contains 14 residues. Germline loops: CDR1 ENHRY, CDR2 SYGVKD.

The chain employs TRBV23-1 and TRBJ2-1, with 7 bases matching TRBD1. TRBV23-1 is given ORF status, its function remaining uncertain. The CDR3 totals 15 residues. V dropped 6 bases and J dropped 3; count of bases not matched to a gene: 8. The CDR3 is CASSEGQLDYNEQFF. For the CDR3, the DNA is TGCGCCAGCAGCGAGGGACAGCTGGACTACAATGAGCAGTTCTTC.

This chain joins TRBV6-1 and TRBJ2-1, with 9 bases that match TRBD1. The CDR3 has 14 amino acids. V dropped 5 bases and J dropped 7; count of bases not matched to a gene: 6. The germline V gene has CDR1 MNHNS and CDR2 SASEGT. CDR3 coding DNA: TGTGCCAGCAGTCCGGGACAGGGAGGGAATGAGCAGTTCTTC. Its protein is CASSPGQGGNEQFF.

This clone came up a few times. The chain links TRBV7-9 to TRBJ1-4; D not certain. This CDR3 has 16 residues. Germline-derived CDR1 and CDR2 are SEHNR and FQNEAQ (reference sequence). The V end lost 0 bases, the J end lost 6 bases, and 14 bases lay between the germline ends. CDR3 amino acids: CASSLADGRDYEKLFF. CDR3 DNA: TGTGCCAGCAGCTTAGCGGACGGGCGGGATTATGAAAAACTGTTTTTT.

The chain has TRBV5-6 and TRBJ2-1, with D tentatively TRBD1 (6 bases). Between the trimmed V and J ends, which lost 4 bases and 4 bases, there was a span of 15 bases. CDR1 and CDR2 (germline): SGHDT, YYEEEE. This CDR3 is built from 15 residues. CDR3 DNA sequence: TGTGCCAGCAGCCTAACAGGGTACGGATACAATGAGCAGTTCTTC. Translated: CASSLTGYGYNEQFF.

This clone has only a few counts. This rearrangement joins TRBV9 to TRBJ2-7; 12 bases agree with TRBD2. The germline V gene has CDR1 SGDLS and CDR2 YYNGEE. Unmatched junction bases numbered 12, after V lost 4 bases and J lost 4 bases. This CDR3 is 17 amino acids long. The CDR3 is CASSPLTGTSGLYEQYF. CDR3 bases: TGTGCCAGCAGCCCCCTCACCGGGACTAGCGGGCTATACGAGCAGTACTTC.

This clone was seen a few times. V gene TRBV5-1 combines with J gene TRBJ2-3; the match to TRBD1 covers 7 bases. This CDR3 spans 13 amino acids. J was trimmed by 5 bases and V by 5 bases; bases with no gene match: 5. Per germline, CDR1 SGHRS and CDR2 YFSETQ. CDR3 in DNA: TGCGCCAGCAGAGAGGGGGCCAGAGATACGCAGTATTTT. Its protein is CASREGARDTQYF.

The chain joins TRBV29-1 to TRBJ2-3; D is undetermined. The V gene lost 5 bases and the J gene lost 0 bases, with 9 bases spanning the gap. The germline V gene has CDR1 SQVTM and CDR2 ANQGSEA. This CDR3 has 13 residues. CDR3 sequence reads: CSVSRISTDTQYF. CDR3 DNA: TGCAGCGTTTCCAGGATTAGCACAGATACGCAGTATTTT.

The gene calls are TRBV9 and TRBJ2-7; D is perhaps TRBD1 (5 bases). From germline, CDR1 is SGDLS and CDR2 YYNGEE. This CDR3 is 14 amino acids long. Deletions cut 2 bases from V and 3 bases from J, with 12 bases between. The CDR3 DNA is TGTGCCAGCAGCGTTTCAGGGAAGGGCTACGAGCAGTACTTC. Amino acid sequence: CASSVSGKGYEQYF.

The chain joins TRBV7-3 to TRBJ2-3, with 9 bases matching TRBD2. From germline, CDR1 is SGHTA and CDR2 FQGTGA. This CDR3 spans 13 amino acids. V shed 6 bases and J 10 bases; nucleotides not matched to a gene: 8. CDR3: CASSGLASQSQYF. CDR3 DNA sequence: TGTGCCAGCAGTGGACTAGCGTCCCAGTCGCAGTATTTT. Filled out from reference TRBV7-3 and TRBJ2-3, the complete variable domain reads GAGVSQTPSNKVTEKGKYVELRCDPISGHTALYWYRQSLGQGPEFLIYFQGTGAADDSGLPNDRFFAVRPEGSVSTLKIQRTERGDSAVYLCASSGLASQSQYFGPGTRLTVL.

The rearrangement links TRBV15 to TRBJ1-2; no definite D call. From germline, CDR1 is LNHNV and CDR2 YYDKDF (reference sequence). CDR3 length: 13 amino acids. Trimming left V 0 bases short and J 5 bases short, with 7 bases between. CDR3 sequence reads: CATSRDKQYGYTF. The CDR3 DNA follows: TGTGCCACCAGCAGAGATAAACAGTATGGCTACACCTTC.

The chain carries TRBV7-9 and TRBJ1-1, with 7 bases aligning to TRBD1. The CDR3 totals 13 residues. The germline V gene encodes CDR1 SEHNR and CDR2 FQNEAQ (reference sequence). J was trimmed by 4 bases and V by 6 bases; bases with no gene match: 5. The CDR3 reads CASSPHRGTEAFF. The DNA for the CDR3 is TGTGCCAGCAGTCCACACAGGGGCACTGAAGCTTTCTTT.

V is TRBV11-3 and J is TRBJ1-4; D may be TRBD1 (6 bases). Germline CDR1 and CDR2: SGHNT and YENEEA. Trimming took off 8 bases at V and 8 bases at J, with 12 bases between the two ends. This CDR3 has 12 residues. CDR3 loop: CASGGNSEKLFF. The CDR3 bases are TGTGCCAGCGGGGGCAATAGCGAAAAACTGTTTTTT.